Below are 18 T cell receptor beta chains sequenced from a single sample in a study of blood T cell repertoires in COVID-19. Repertoires were generated with immunoSEQ multiplex PCR, while TCRdb's copy carries only in-frame clones and drops some. The sample carries just over 90,000 clones, 80% to 90% recorded once. Source material: peripheral blood. The origin of the receptors is a woman over 75 with acute or convalescent COVID-19.

The gene calls are TRBV6-1 and TRBJ1-3; D is ambiguous. The CDR3 totals 12 residues. V was shortened by 5 bases and J by 4 bases, with 6 bases between the two germline ends. Germline CDR1 is MNHNS and CDR2 is SASEGT. Written as DNA, the CDR3 is TGTGCCAGCAGTCCACTGGGAAACACCATATATTTT. Translated: CASSPLGNTIYF.

The rearrangement joins TRBV2 to TRBJ1-5, with D unresolved. Between the trimmed V and J ends, which lost 4 bases and 4 bases, there was a span of 8 bases. CDR1 is SNHLY and CDR2 is FYNNEI in the germline V gene. This CDR3 contains 13 residues. CDR3 loop: CASSVQVNQPQHF. CDR3 DNA sequence: TGTGCCAGCAGTGTGCAGGTAAATCAGCCCCAGCATTTT.

V is TRBV14 and J is TRBJ1-2, with no clear D. CDR1 and CDR2 (germline): SGHDN, FVKESK. Trimming stripped 1 base from V and 8 bases from J, with 20 bases between. This CDR3 is 16 amino acids long. In DNA form, the CDR3 reads TGTGCCAGCAGCCAAGTTCTTCACGGGAGTTACCGGGGCTACACCTTC. It yields the protein CASSQVLHGSYRGYTF.

This clone has only a few counts. The chain links TRBV5-1 to TRBJ1-6; 8 nucleotides align to TRBD1. The CDR3 length is 18 residues. The ends lost 4 bases at V and 5 bases at J; junction bases unmatched: 14. CDR1 and CDR2 (germline): SGHRS, YFSETQ. CDR3 in DNA: TGCGCCAGCAGCCGCCTTGGACAGGGAGTTTTGAATAATTCACCCCTCCACTTT. The encoded protein is CASSRLGQGVLNNSPLHF.

This chain uses TRBV7-8 with TRBJ2-2, with TRBD1 as a possible D gene (6 bases). Per the germline V gene, CDR1 is SGHVS and CDR2 is FQNEAQ. Trimming left V 8 bases short and J 3 bases short, with 16 bases between. This CDR3 is 15 amino acids long. As DNA, the CDR3 is TGTGCCAGCCCCCCGACTCCAGGGGACACCGGGGAGCTGTTTTTT. As protein: CASPPTPGDTGELFF.

The chain combines TRBV2 with TRBJ2-7; TRBD1 agrees at 10 bases. The CDR3 is 13 residues long. J gave up 6 bases and V 7 bases, and 6 bases lay outside the gene matches. The germline V gene encodes CDR1 SNHLY and CDR2 FYNNEI. DNA of the CDR3: TGTGCCAGCAACTTGGGACAGGGGATCGAGCAGTACTTC. This translates into CASNLGQGIEQYF.

The chain links TRBV19 to TRBJ1-3; weak D call: TRBD1 (5 bases). This CDR3 comprises 16 residues. Germline V gene data show CDR1 as LNHDA and CDR2 as SQIVND (reference sequence). V was shortened by 4 bases and J by 0 bases, with 13 bases between the two germline ends. CDR3 region: CASSTGGLLSGNTIYF. The CDR3 region has the DNA TGTGCCAGTAGTACGGGGGGACTCCTCTCTGGAAACACCATATATTTT.

The chain carries TRBV7-9 and TRBJ2-1; 11 nucleotides agree with TRBD1. The CDR3 is 14 residues long. The V gene end was trimmed by 5 bases and the J gene end by 9 bases; junction bases not matched to a gene: 6. The germline gives CDR1 SEHNR, CDR2 FQNEAQ (reference sequence). The CDR3 here is CASSLGQGEGEQFF. CDR3 sequence (DNA): TGTGCCAGCAGCCTGGGACAGGGGGAGGGTGAGCAGTTCTTC.

This clone came up once. This chain connects TRBV24-1 to TRBJ2-7, with D perhaps matching TRBD2 (5 bases). CDR3 length equals 12 residues. Germline CDR1 is KGHDR and CDR2 is SFDVKD. Trimming shortened V by 5 bases and J by 3 bases, and 7 bases separated the two germline ends. CDR3 amino acids: CATSGEHYEQYF. CDR3 DNA: TGTGCCACCAGTGGGGAGCACTACGAGCAGTACTTC.

This chain joins TRBV3-1 (or the pseudogene TRBV3-2) and TRBJ1-6; no clear D gene. The ends were cut back, 3 bases at V and 0 bases at J, with 18 bases in the middle. Germline CDR1 LGHDT, CDR2 YNNKEL (reference sequence). The CDR3 is made up of 19 amino acids. The DNA for the CDR3 is TGTGCCAGCAGCCAGTCCTCTGCCAGTTTGGTCTCCTATAATTCACCCCTCCACTTT. Translated, it gives CASSQSSASLVSYNSPLHF.

This chain links TRBV24-1 with TRBJ2-2; 10 nucleotides match TRBD1. This CDR3 spans 15 amino acids. The V gene end was trimmed by 6 bases and the J gene end by 4 bases; junction bases not matched to a gene: 4. Germline-derived CDR1 and CDR2 are KGHDR and SFDVKD. CDR3 region: CATSPWTGGTGELFF. CDR3 coding DNA: TGTGCCACCAGTCCCTGGACAGGGGGCACCGGGGAGCTGTTTTTT.

The V call is TRBV18, the J call TRBJ2-3; TRBD2 agrees at 8 bases. V trimming: 2 bases; J trimming: 3 bases; junction bases outside the gene matches: 4. This CDR3 is built from 15 residues. Germline values: CDR1 KGHSH, CDR2 LQKENI. The CDR3 DNA reads TGTGCCAGCTCACCAAACGCGGGGGGAACAGATACGCAGTATTTT. It yields the protein CASSPNAGGTDTQYF.

The CDR3 sequence: CASSLGPGQNYEQYF. The CDR3 nucleotides read TGTGCCAGCAGCTTAGGTCCGGGACAGAACTACGAGCAGTACTTC. The chain carries TRBV7-3 and TRBJ2-7; TRBD1 matches 7 bases. V shed 2 bases, J shed 3 bases, and the junction held 7 bases outside the gene matches. Per germline, CDR1 SGHTA and CDR2 FQGTGA. This CDR3 is 15 amino acids long.

The chain uses TRBV19 and TRBJ1-5, with 7 bases identical to TRBD1. The CDR3 contains 19 residues. Germline lookup yields CDR1 LNHDA and CDR2 SQIVND (reference sequence). The V segment lost 1 base and the J segment 0 bases; nucleotides outside the gene matches: 12. The CDR3 DNA follows: TGTGCCAGTAGTATAGGCGCAGGTAGGGGGCCGGGTAGCAATCAGCCCCAGCATTTT. Translation: CASSIGAGRGPGSNQPQHF.

This chain links TRBV2 with TRBJ2-7; possible D gene TRBD2, 6 bases. Trimming left V 4 bases short and J 0 bases short, with 13 bases between. There are 15 residues in the CDR3. Germline CDR1 SNHLY, CDR2 FYNNEI. DNA for the CDR3: TGTGCCAGCAGTGGGGGGAGGTCCCCCTCCTACGAGCAGTACTTC. Translated, it gives CASSGGRSPSYEQYF.

This chain connects TRBV28 to TRBJ1-2; D is perhaps TRBD1 (6 bases). CDR1 is MDHEN and CDR2 is SYDVKM in the germline V gene. CDR3 size: 17 residues. V was clipped by 3 bases and J by 3 bases, with 20 bases between them. The CDR3 reads CASSFARDTNDDYGYTF. As DNA, the CDR3 is TGTGCCAGCAGTTTCGCCAGGGACACAAATGACGACTATGGCTACACCTTC.

The J gene is TRBJ2-7, the V gene TRBV4-2, with 7 nucleotides matching TRBD2. Losses at the gene ends were 6 bases for V and 0 bases for J; bases not matched to a gene: 2. The CDR3 is made up of 13 amino acids. From germline, CDR1 is LGHNA and CDR2 YNFKEQ. The CDR3 DNA sequence: TGTGCCAGCAGGGGGGGGGACTCCTACGAGCAGTACTTC. It yields the protein CASRGGDSYEQYF.

This rearrangement joins TRBV6-5 to TRBJ1-6, with D perhaps TRBD1 (5 bases). Looked up from germline, CDR1 is MNHEY and CDR2 is SVGAGI. The CDR3 has 15 amino acids. Trimming stripped 0 bases from V and 7 bases from J, with 10 bases between. The CDR3 bases are TGTGCCAGCAGTTACTCGACACGGGGGAATTCACCCCTCCACTTT. Encoded protein: CASSYSTRGNSPLHF.